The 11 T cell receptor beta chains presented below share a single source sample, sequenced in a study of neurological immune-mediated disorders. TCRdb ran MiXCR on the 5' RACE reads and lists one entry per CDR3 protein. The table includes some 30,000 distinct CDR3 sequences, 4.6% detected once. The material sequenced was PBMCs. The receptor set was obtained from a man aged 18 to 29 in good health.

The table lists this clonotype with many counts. Written as DNA, the CDR3 is TGCGCCAGCAGCCAAGAGGAGCGAGGCACAGATACGCAGTATTTT. Protein product: CASSQEERGTDTQYF. This chain joins TRBV4-1 and TRBJ2-3, with D unresolved. The germline V gene has CDR1 MGHRA and CDR2 YSYEKL. The CDR3 is 15 amino acids. V was pared by 0 bases and J by 1 base, with 8 bases between.

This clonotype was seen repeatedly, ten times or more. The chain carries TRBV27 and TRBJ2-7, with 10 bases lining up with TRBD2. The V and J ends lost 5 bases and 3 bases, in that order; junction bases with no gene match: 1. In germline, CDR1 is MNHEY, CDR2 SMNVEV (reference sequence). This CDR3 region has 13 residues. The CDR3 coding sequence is TGTGCCAGCAGTCTAGCGGGGGACTACGAGCAGTACTTC. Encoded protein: CASSLAGDYEQYF.

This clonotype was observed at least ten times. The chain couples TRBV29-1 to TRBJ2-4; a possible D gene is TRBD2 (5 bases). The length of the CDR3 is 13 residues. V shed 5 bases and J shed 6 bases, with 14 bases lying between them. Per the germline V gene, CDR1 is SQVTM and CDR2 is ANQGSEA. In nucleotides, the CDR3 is TGCAGCGTTCACCGGGAAGAGGGAAACATTCAGTACTTC. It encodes CSVHREEGNIQYF.

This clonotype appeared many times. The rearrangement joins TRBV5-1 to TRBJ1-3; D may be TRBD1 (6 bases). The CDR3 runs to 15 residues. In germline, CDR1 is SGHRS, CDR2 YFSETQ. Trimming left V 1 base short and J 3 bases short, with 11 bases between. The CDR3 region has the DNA TGCGCCAGCAGCTTGATGGGGGCGGATGGAAACACCATATATTTT. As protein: CASSLMGADGNTIYF.

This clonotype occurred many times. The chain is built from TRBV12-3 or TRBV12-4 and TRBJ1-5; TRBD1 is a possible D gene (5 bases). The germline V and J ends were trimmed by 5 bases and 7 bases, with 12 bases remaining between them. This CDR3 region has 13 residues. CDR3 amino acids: CASSPGYGQPQHF. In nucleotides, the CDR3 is TGTGCCAGCAGTCCAGGGTATGGACAGCCCCAGCATTTT.

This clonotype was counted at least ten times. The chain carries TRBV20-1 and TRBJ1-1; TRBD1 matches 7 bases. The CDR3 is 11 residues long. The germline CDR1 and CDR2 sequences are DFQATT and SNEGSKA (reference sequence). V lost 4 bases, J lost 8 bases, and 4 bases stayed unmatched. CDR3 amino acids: CSATDRWEAFF. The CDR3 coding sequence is TGCAGTGCTACGGACAGGTGGGAAGCTTTCTTT.

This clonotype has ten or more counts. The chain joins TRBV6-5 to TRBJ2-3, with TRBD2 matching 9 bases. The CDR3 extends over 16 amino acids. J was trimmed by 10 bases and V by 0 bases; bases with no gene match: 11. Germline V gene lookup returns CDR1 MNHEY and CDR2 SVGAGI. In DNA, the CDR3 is TGTGCCAGCAGTTACTCGAAGGGGGCGGGGGGGCCGGCGCAGTATTTT. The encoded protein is CASSYSKGAGGPAQYF.

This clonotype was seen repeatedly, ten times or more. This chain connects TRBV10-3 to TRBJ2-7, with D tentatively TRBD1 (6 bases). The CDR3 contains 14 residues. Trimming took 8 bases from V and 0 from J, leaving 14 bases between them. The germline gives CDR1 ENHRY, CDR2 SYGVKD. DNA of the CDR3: TGTGCCATCGCGGACAGTCGTGGCTCCTACGAGCAGTACTTC. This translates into CAIADSRGSYEQYF.

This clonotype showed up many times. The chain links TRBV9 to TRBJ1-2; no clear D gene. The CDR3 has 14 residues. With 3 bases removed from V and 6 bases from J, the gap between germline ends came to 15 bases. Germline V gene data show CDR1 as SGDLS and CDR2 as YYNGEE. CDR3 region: CASSGTLYVNGYTF. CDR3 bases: TGTGCCAGCAGCGGGACCCTCTATGTGAATGGCTACACCTTC. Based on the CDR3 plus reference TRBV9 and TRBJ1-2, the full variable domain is DSGVTQTPKHLITATGQRVTLRCSPRSGDLSVYWYQQSLDQGLQFLIQYYNGEERAKGNILERFSAQQFPDLHSELNLSSLELGDSALYFCASSGTLYVNGYTFGSGTRLTVV.

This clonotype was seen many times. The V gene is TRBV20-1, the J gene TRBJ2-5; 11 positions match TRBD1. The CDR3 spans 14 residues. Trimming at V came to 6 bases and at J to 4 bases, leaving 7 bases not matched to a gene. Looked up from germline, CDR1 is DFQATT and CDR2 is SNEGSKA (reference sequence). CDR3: CSATGQGGTETQYF. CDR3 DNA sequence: TGCAGTGCGACGGGACAGGGGGGAACAGAGACCCAGTACTTC.

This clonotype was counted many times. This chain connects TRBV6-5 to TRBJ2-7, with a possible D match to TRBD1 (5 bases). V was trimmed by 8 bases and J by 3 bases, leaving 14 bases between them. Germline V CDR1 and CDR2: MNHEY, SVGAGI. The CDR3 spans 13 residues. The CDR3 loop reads CASGQGRYYEQYF. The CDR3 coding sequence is TGTGCCAGCGGGCAGGGTCGGTACTACGAGCAGTACTTC.